Listed here is a single TCR beta chain. CDR1 is KGHDR, CDR2 SFDVKD, per germline. After removal of 3 bases from V and 2 bases from J, the junction contained 7 bases not matched to a gene. The CDR3 consists of 16 residues. These data originate in a study of blood T cell repertoires in COVID-19. Study-wide context: Samples taken during acute and convalescent COVID-19 were collected in the United States, Italy and Spain.

How the authors handled the data: Amplifying reference gene primers gave estimates of nucleated cell counts. The data were produced by immunoSEQ multiplex PCR, yet TCRdb's version contains in-frame clones alone and is incomplete. Clonal size and the V and J genes are those of that table, whereas D and trimming came from the DNA. This table holds around 250,000 clones, nearly 90% found once. The TCR was taken from a human donor in a cohort sampled during active COVID-19. The specimen was peripheral blood. The chain joins TRBV24-1 to TRBJ2-3, with 7 bases lining up with TRBD1. The CDR3 region has the DNA TGTGCCACCAGTGATCCCACGGGACAGCTCACAGATACGCAGTATTTT. It codes for CATSDPTGQLTDTQYF.